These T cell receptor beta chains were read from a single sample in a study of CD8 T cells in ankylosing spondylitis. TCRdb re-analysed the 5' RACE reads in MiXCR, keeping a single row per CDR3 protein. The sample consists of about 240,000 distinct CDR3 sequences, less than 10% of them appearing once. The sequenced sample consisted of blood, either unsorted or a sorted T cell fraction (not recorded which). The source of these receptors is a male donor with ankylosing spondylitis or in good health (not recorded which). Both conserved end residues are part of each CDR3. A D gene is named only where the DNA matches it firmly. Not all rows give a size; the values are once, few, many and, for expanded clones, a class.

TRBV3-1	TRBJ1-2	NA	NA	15	TGTGCCACCTCCCAAGGAAGTGAGGGGGGCTATGGCTACACCTTC	CATSQGSEGGYGYTF
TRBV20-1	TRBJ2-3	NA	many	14	TGCAGTGCTGAGCGGCGCGGGGGCACAGATACGCAGTATTTT	CSAERRGGTDTQYF
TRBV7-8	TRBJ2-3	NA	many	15	TGTGCCAGCAGCTTAGGTCGTCTAGCCCCAGATACGCAGTATTTT	CASSLGRLAPDTQYF
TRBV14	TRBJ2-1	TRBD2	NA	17	TGTGCCAGCAGCCTGGTCGATGGGCTAGCGGGCCCCAATGAGCAGTTCTTC	CASSLVDGLAGPNEQFF
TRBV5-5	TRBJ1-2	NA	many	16	TGTGCCAGCAGTCCGACCCAAGGACAGCCTACCTATGGCTACACCTTC	CASSPTQGQPTYGYTF
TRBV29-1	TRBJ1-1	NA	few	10	TGCAGCGTTGCGGACCGACTGGCTTTCTTT	CSVADRLAFF
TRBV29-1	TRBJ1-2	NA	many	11	TGCAGCGTTATACTGAACTATGGCTACACCTTC	CSVILNYGYTF
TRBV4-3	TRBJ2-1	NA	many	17	TGCGCCAGCAGCCAAGATTACAGCGTCCGCTCCTACAATGAGCAGTTCTTC	CASSQDYSVRSYNEQFF
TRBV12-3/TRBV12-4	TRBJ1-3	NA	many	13	TGTGCCAGCAGGGACAGCTCTGGAAACACCATATATTTT	CASRDSSGNTIYF
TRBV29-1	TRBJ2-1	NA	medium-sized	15	TGCAGCGTTGAACTGTATTTGGGCGCGGCCAATGAGCAGTTCTTC	CSVELYLGAANEQFF
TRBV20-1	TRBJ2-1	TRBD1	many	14	TGCAGTGCTAGCGACAGGGCAACCTACAATGAGCAGTTCTTC	CSASDRATYNEQFF
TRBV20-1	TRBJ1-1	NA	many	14	TGCAGTGCCCCGAGGTATGGGGGCGCCTCTGAAGCTTTCTTT	CSAPRYGGASEAFF
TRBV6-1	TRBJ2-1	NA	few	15	TGTGCCAGCAGTGGACTACCCCCCGGACGCAATGAGCAGTTCTTC	CASSGLPPGRNEQFF
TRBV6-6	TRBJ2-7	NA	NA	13	TGTGCCAGCAAAGAGACTTCACTTTACGAGCAGTACTTC	CASKETSLYEQYF
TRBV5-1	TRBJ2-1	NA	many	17	TGCGCCAGCAGCTTCAGCGGGCTATCGCTCCTGGGGGGTGAGCAGTTCTTC	CASSFSGLSLLGGEQFF
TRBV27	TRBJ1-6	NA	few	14	TGTGCCAGCAGTTCTTTGAGAGGAAATTCACCCCTCCACTTT	CASSSLRGNSPLHF
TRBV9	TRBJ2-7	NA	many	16	TGTGCCAGCAGCGTAGGCTTGGTGGCGGACTCCTACGAGCAGTACTTC	CASSVGLVADSYEQYF
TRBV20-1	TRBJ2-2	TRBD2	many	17	TGCAGTGCTAGGCCCACTGGGGCGGGAGGGAACACCGGGGAGCTGTTTTTT	CSARPTGAGGNTGELFF
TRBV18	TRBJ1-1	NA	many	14	TGTGCCAGCTCCCCCGCGGGGGTGAACACTGAAGCTTTCTTT	CASSPAGVNTEAFF
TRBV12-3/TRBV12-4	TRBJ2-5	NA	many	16	TGTGCCAGCAGATCCACTACCGAGATGGAGGAAGAGACCCAGTACTTC	CASRSTTEMEEETQYF
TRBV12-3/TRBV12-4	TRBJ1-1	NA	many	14	TGTGCCAGCAGTTTTGGTCACGTTGGGACTGAAGCTTTCTTT	CASSFGHVGTEAFF
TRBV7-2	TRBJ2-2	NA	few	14	TGTGCCAGCAGCCCCCAAGAAGCCACCGGGGAGCTGTTTTTT	CASSPQEATGELFF
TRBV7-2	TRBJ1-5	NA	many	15	TGTGCCAGCAGCTTAATGGCGGACGGCAATCAGCCCCAGCATTTT	CASSLMADGNQPQHF
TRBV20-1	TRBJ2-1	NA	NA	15	TGCAGTGCTAGCGTGGACGGGAGCTCCTACAATGAGCAGTTCTTC	CSASVDGSSYNEQFF
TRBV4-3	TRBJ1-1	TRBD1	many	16	TGCGCCAGCAGCCAAGAGGCCGGGACAGGGGGCTCTGAAGCTTTCTTT	CASSQEAGTGGSEAFF